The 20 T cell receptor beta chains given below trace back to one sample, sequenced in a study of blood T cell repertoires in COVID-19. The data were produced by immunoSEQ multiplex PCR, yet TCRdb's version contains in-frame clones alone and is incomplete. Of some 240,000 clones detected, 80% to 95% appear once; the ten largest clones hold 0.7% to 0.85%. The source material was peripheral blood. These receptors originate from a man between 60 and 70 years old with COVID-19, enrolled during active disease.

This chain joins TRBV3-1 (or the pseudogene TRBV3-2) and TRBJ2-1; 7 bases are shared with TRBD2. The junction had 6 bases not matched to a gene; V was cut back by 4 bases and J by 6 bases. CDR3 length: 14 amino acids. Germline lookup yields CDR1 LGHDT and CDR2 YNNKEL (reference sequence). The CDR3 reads CASSRGGRGNEQFF. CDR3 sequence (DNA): TGTGCCAGCAGCCGTGGGGGGAGGGGCAATGAGCAGTTCTTC.

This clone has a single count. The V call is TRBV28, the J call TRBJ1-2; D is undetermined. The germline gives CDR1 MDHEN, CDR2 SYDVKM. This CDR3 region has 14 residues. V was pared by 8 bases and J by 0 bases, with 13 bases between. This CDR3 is CASGGSTANYGYTF. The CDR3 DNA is TGTGCCAGCGGTGGGAGCACTGCTAACTATGGCTACACCTTC.

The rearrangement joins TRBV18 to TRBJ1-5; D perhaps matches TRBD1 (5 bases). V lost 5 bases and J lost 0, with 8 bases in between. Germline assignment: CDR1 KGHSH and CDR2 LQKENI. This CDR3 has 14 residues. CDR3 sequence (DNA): TGTGCCAGCTCAATCCAGGGTAGCAATCAGCCCCAGCATTTT. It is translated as CASSIQGSNQPQHF.

In nucleotides, the CDR3 is TGTGCCAGCAGCGCATCAGGGGGGAACTATGGCTACACCTTC. It codes for CASSASGGNYGYTF. The chain is built from TRBV7-9 and TRBJ1-2, with 7 bases identical to TRBD1. This CDR3 comprises 14 residues. V dropped 5 bases and J dropped 2; count of bases not matched to a gene: 5. Germline V gene lookup returns CDR1 SEHNR and CDR2 FQNEAQ (reference sequence).

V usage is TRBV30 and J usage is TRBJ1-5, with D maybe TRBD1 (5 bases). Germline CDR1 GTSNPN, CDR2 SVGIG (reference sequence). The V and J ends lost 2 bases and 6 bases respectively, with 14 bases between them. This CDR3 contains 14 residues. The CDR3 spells CAWSRGLSGQPQHF. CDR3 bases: TGTGCCTGGAGTCGGGGACTCTCGGGTCAGCCCCAGCATTTT.

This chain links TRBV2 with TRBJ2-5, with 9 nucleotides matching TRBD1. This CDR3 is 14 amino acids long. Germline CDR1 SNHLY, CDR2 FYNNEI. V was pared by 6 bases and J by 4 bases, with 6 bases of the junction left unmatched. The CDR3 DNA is TGTGCCAGCAGGGAGGGACAGGGAGGAGAGACCCAGTACTTC. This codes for CASREGQGGETQYF.

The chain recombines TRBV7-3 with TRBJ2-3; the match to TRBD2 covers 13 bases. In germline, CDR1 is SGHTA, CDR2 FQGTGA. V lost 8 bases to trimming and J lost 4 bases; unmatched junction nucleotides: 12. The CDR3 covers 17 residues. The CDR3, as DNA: TGTGCCAGCGGTTCTGGACTAGCGGGAGCCCTATCAGATACGCAGTATTTT. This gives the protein CASGSGLAGALSDTQYF.

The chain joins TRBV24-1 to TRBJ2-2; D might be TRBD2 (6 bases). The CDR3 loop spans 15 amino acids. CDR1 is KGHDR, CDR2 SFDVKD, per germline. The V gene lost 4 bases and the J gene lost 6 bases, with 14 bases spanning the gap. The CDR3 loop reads CATSEPGVLSGELFF. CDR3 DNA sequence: TGTGCCACCAGTGAACCGGGGGTGTTATCCGGGGAGCTGTTTTTT.

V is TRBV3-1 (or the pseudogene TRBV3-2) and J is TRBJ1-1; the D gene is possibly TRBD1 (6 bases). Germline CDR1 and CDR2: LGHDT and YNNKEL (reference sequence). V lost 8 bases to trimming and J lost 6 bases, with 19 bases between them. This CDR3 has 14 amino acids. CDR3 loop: CASRPGGAVAEAFF. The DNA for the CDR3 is TGTGCCAGCCGCCCGGGGGGGGCGGTCGCTGAAGCTTTCTTT.

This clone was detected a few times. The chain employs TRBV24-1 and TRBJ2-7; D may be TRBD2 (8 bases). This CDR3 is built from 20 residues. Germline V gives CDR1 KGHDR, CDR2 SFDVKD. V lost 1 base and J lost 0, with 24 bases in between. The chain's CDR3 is CATSDFALGGGREASYEQYF. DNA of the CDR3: TGTGCCACCAGTGATTTTGCCCTAGGGGGCGGGCGGGAGGCCTCCTACGAGCAGTACTTC.

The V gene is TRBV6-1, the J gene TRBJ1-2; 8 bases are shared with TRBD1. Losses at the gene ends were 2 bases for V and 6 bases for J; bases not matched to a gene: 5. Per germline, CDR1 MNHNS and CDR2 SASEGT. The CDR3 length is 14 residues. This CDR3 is CASSEQGALDGYTF. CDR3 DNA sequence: TGTGCCAGCAGTGAACAGGGGGCCCTAGATGGCTACACCTTC.

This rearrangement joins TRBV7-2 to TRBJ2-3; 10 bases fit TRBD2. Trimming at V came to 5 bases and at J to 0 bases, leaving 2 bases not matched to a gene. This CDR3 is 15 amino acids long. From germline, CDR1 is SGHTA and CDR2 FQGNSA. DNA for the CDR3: TGTGCCAGCAGCACGACTAGCGGGAGCACAGATACGCAGTATTTT. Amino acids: CASSTTSGSTDTQYF.

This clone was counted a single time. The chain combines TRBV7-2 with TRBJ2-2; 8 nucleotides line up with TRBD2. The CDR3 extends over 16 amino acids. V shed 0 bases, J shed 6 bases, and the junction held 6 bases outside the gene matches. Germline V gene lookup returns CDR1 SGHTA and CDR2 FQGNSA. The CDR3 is CASSLAGTRLSGELFF. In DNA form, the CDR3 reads TGTGCCAGCAGCTTAGCCGGGACTAGGCTTTCCGGGGAGCTGTTTTTT.

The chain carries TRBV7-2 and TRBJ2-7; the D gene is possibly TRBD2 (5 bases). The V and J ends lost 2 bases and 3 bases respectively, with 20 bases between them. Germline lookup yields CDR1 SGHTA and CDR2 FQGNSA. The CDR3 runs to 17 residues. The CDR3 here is CASSLSRPGLINYEQYF. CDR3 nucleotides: TGTGCCAGCAGCTTATCCAGGCCTGGACTTATAAACTACGAGCAGTACTTC.

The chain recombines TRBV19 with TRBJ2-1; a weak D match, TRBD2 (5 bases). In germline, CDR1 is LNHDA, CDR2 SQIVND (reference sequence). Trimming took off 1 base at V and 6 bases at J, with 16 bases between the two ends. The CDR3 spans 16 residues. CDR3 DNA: TGTGCCAGTAGTATAGCAGCCCACCCTAGCAGCAATGAGCAGTTCTTC. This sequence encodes CASSIAAHPSSNEQFF.

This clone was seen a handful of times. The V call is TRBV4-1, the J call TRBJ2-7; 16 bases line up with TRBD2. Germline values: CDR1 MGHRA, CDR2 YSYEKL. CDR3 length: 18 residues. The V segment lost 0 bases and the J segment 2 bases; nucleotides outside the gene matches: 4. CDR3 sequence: CASSQEGLAGGGTYEQYF. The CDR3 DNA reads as TGCGCCAGCAGCCAAGAGGGACTAGCGGGAGGGGGAACCTACGAGCAGTACTTC.

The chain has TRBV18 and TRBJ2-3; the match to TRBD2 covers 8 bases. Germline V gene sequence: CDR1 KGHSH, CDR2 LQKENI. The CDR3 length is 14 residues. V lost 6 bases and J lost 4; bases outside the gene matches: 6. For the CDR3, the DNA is TGTGCCAGCTCGACCGGGACTAGTCCAGATACGCAGTATTTT. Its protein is CASSTGTSPDTQYF.

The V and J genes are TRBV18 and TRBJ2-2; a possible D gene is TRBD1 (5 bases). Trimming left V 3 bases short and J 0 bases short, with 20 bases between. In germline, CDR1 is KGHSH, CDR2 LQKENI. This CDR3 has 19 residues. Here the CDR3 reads CASSPRQKGSHANTGELFF. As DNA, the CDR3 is TGTGCCAGCTCACCCCGACAGAAGGGCTCACACGCGAACACCGGGGAGCTGTTTTTT.

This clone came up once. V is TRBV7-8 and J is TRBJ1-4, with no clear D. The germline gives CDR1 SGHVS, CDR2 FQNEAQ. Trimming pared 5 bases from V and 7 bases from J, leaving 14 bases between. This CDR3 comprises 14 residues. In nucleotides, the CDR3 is TGTGCCAGCAGCACCCCCGTAGGGAGTGAAAAACTGTTTTTT. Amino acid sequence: CASSTPVGSEKLFF.

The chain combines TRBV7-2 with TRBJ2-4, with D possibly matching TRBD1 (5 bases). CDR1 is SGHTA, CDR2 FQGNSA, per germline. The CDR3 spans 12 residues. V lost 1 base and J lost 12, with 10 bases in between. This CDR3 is CASSLEVGDQYF. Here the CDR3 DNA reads TGTGCCAGCAGCTTAGAGGTAGGGGATCAGTACTTC. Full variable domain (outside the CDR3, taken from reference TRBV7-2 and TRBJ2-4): GAGVSQSPSNKVTEKGKDVELRCDPISGHTALYWYRQSLGQGLEFLIYFQGNSAPDKSGLPSDRFSAERTGGSVSTLTIQRTQQEDSAVYLCASSLEVGDQYFGAGTRLSVL.